This T cell receptor beta chain was obtained from a study of human versus mouse CDR3 diversity and MHC coevolution. The length of the CDR3 is 14 residues. V lost 4 bases, J lost 5 bases, and 17 bases lay in between. Germline CDR1 is SQVTM and CDR2 is ANQGSEA. Assay: immunoSEQ multiplex PCR; the TCRdb copy retains only in-frame clones and omits some. The sample has tens of thousands of clones, 85% to 95% seen once. The chain joins TRBV29-1 to TRBJ1-1; no definite D call. Source material: naive CD4+ T cells from blood. Subset specified: CD45RO-negative CD62L-positive naive CD4 T cells. The sequence came from a person between 30 and 69 years old in good health. DNA for the CDR3: TGCAGCGTTGTCGGGCGGGCCTCGTTGACTGAAGCTTTCTTT. This gives the protein CSVVGRASLTEAFF.